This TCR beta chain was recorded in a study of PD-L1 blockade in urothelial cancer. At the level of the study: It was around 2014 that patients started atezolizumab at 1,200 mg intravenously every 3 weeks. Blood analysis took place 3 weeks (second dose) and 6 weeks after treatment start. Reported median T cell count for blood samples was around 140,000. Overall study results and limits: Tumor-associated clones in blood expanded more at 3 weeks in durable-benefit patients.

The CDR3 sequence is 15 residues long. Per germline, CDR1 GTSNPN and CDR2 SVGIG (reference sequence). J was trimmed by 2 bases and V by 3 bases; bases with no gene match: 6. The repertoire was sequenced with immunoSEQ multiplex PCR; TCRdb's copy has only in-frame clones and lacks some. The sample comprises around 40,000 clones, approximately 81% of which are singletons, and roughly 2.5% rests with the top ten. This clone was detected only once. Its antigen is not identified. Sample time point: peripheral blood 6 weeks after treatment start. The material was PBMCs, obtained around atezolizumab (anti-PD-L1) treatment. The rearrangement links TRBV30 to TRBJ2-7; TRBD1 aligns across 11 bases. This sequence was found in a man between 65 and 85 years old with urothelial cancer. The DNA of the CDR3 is TGTGCCTGGAGCGGAACGGGACAGGGGGCCTACGAGCAGTACTTC. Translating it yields CAWSGTGQGAYEQYF.